What follows describes a single TCR beta chain. The antigen remains unidentified. These data belong to a study of cytomegalovirus exposure and HLA in healthy donors. Study as a whole: Most donors, 81% of approximately 400 genotyped, fell in the Caucasian-associated ancestry cluster.

Nominally healthy donors provided the samples, though records likely missed some immune exposures. CDR3 size: 11 residues. Trimming stripped 4 bases from V and 3 bases from J, with 6 bases between. Germline CDR1 and CDR2: GTSNPN and SVGIG (reference sequence). Overall study findings and caveats: Cytomegalovirus status was reportedly diagnosed by the classifier with high sensitivity and specificity. A reported reduction in N-insertions relative to the approximately 670-donor mean was seen in an Asian-associated ancestry cluster in a later analysis.

The PCR was carried out with 60 Vbeta primers and 13 Jbeta primers. The table came from immunoSEQ multiplex PCR; TCRdb's copy has only in-frame clones and leaves some out. The data show approximately 290,000 clones, roughly 80% seen once. The sequencing input was PBMCs. The clonotype was recovered from a girl aged 2-10 years in good health and CMV-seronegative. This chain links TRBV30 with TRBJ1-1; D is ambiguous. The CDR3 coding sequence is TGTGCCTGGACCTCTTACACTGAAGCTTTCTTT. Its translation is CAWTSYTEAFF.